The 4 T cell receptor beta chains below come from one sample, sequenced in a study of blood T cell repertoires in COVID-19. The protocol was immunoSEQ multiplex PCR, while the TCRdb copy is restricted to in-frame clones and leaves out a portion. The profile covers approximately 200,000 clones, with around 86% appearing a single time and 4.5% to 5.5% taken by the ten largest. Specimen: peripheral blood. The receptors shown here come from a human donor in a cohort sampled during active COVID-19.

In DNA, the CDR3 is TGTGCCACCAGCGATCCCGGGACATTAAGCACAGATACGCAGTATTTT. This encodes CATSDPGTLSTDTQYF. This rearrangement joins TRBV15 to TRBJ2-3, with D possibly being TRBD1 (6 bases). Trimming removed 5 bases from V and 0 bases from J, with 15 bases in between. CDR1 and CDR2 (germline): LNHNV, YYDKDF (reference sequence). This CDR3 contains 16 residues. The whole variable domain, remainder taken from reference TRBV15 and TRBJ2-3, is DAMVIQNPRYQVTQFGKPVTLSCSQTLNHNVMYWYQQKSSQAPKLLFHYYDKDFNNEADTPDNFQSRRPNTSFCFLDIRSPGLGDTAMYLCATSDPGTLSTDTQYFGPGTRLTVL.

This chain links TRBV19 with TRBJ1-1, with a possible D match to TRBD1 (6 bases). Germline loops: CDR1 LNHDA, CDR2 SQIVND (reference sequence). The germline V and J ends were trimmed by 3 bases and 0 bases, with 11 bases remaining between them. CDR3 size: 15 residues. The CDR3 region has the DNA TGTGCCAGTAGTATGGGGGCAGGGATGAACACTGAAGCTTTCTTT. Its translation is CASSMGAGMNTEAFF.

V and J are TRBV11-2 and TRBJ1-2; 10 bases agree with TRBD1. There are 15 residues in the CDR3. The ends lost 1 base at V and 7 bases at J; junction bases unmatched: 6. Germline CDR1 reads SGHAT; CDR2 reads FQNNGV. CDR3 sequence (DNA): TGTGCCAGCAGCTTAGTTAGGACAGGGGGTGGTGGCTACACCTTC. It specifies CASSLVRTGGGGYTF.

V usage is TRBV7-8 and J usage is TRBJ2-7, with a weak D call TRBD2 (5 bases). This CDR3 has 14 amino acids. V was cut by 2 bases and J by 0 bases, with 8 bases left in between. CDR1 is SGHVS, CDR2 FQNEAQ, per germline. The CDR3 is CASSLTGLSYEQYF. CDR3 DNA: TGTGCCAGCAGCTTAACCGGACTCTCCTACGAGCAGTACTTC.